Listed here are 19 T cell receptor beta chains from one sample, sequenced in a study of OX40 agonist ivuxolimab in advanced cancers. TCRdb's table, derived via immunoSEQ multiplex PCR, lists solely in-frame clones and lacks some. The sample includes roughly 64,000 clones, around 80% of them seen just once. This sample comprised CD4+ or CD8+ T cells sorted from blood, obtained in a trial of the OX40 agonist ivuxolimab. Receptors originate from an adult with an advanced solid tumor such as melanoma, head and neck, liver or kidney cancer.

This CDR3 reads CASSRTTLRSQYF. The CDR3 DNA is TGTGCCAGCAGCCGGACAACCCTACGTTCGCAGTACTTC. The genes are TRBV5-6 and TRBJ2-7; tentatively, D is TRBD1 (5 bases). The germline V and J ends were trimmed by 4 bases and 9 bases, with 17 bases remaining between them. From germline, CDR1 is SGHDT and CDR2 YYEEEE. The CDR3 runs 13 residues.

The CDR3 here is CASSRYLAGGQYTDTQYF. In DNA form, the CDR3 reads TGTGCCAGTAGTCGTTATCTAGCGGGGGGGCAATACACAGATACGCAGTATTTT. The gene calls are TRBV19 and TRBJ2-3; 12 bases are shared with TRBD2. Germline V CDR1 and CDR2: LNHDA, SQIVND (reference sequence). Unmatched junction bases numbered 11, after V lost 5 bases and J lost 2 bases. CDR3 length: 18 residues.

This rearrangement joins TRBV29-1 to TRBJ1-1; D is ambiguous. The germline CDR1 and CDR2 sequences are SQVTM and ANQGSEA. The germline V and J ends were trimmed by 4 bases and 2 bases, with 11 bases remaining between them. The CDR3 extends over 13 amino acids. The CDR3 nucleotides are TGCAGCGTTGGCCCGGGGATAAACACTGAAGCTTTCTTT. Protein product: CSVGPGINTEAFF.

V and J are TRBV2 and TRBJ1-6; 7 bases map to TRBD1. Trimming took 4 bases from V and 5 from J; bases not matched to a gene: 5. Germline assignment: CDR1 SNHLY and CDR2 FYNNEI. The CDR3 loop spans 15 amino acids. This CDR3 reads CASSGPGQNNSPLHF. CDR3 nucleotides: TGTGCCAGCAGTGGACCGGGACAGAATAATTCACCCCTCCACTTT.

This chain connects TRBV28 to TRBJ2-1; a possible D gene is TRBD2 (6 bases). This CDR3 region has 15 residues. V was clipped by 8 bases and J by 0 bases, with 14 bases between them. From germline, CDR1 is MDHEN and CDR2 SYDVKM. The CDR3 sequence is CASSRAGTSYNEQFF. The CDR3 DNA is TGTGCCAGCTCCAGGGCGGGGACCTCCTACAATGAGCAGTTCTTC.

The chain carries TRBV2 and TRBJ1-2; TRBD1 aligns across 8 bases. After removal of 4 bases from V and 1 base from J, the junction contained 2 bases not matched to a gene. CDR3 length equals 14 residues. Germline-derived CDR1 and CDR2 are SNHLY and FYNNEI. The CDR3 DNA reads TGTGCCAGCAGTGCGACAGGGGTTAACTATGGCTACACCTTC. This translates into CASSATGVNYGYTF.

The CDR3 reads CASKIGTDSNQPQHF. CDR3 in DNA: TGCGCCAGCAAAATAGGGACAGATAGCAATCAGCCCCAGCATTTT. The gene calls are TRBV5-1 and TRBJ1-5; 7 bases are a match to TRBD1. This CDR3 spans 15 amino acids. Germline-derived CDR1 and CDR2 are SGHRS and YFSETQ. V shed 6 bases and J 0 bases; nucleotides not matched to a gene: 6.

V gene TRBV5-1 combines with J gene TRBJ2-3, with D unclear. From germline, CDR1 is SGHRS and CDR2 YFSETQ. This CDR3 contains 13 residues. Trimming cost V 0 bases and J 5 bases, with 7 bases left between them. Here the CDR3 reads CASSLASIDTQYF. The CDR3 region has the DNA TGCGCCAGCAGCTTGGCCTCAATAGATACGCAGTATTTT.

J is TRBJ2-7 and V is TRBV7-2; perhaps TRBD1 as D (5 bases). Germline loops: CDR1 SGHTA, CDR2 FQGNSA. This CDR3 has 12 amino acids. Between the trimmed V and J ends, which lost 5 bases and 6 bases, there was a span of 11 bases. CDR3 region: CASSPGRVEQYF. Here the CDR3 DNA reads TGTGCCAGCAGCCCTGGCAGGGTCGAGCAGTACTTC.

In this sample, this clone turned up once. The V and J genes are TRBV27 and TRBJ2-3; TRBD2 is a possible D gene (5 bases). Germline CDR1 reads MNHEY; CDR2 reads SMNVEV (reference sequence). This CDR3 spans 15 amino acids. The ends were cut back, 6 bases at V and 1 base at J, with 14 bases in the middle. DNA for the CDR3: TGTGCCAGCAGATGGGCGGCGGGTCGCACAGATACGCAGTATTTT. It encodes CASRWAAGRTDTQYF.

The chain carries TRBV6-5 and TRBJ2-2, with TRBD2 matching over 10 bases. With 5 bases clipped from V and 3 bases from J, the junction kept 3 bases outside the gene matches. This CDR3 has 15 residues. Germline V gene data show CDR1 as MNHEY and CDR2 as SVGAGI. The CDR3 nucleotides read TGTGCCAGCAGTCTAGCGGGGGACTACACCGGGGAGCTGTTTTTT. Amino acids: CASSLAGDYTGELFF.

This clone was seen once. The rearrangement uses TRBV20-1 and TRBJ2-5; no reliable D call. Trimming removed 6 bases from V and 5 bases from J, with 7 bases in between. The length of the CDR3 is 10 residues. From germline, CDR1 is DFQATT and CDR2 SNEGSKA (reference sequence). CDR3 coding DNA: TGCAGTGCCCAAGAGGAGACCCAGTACTTC. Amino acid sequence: CSAQEETQYF.

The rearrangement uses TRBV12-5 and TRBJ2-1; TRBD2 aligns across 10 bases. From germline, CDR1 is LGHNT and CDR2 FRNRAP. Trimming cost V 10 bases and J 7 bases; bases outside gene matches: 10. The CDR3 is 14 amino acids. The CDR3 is CATKDGTSANEQFF. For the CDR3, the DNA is TGTGCTACCAAGGACGGGACTAGCGCGAATGAGCAGTTCTTC.

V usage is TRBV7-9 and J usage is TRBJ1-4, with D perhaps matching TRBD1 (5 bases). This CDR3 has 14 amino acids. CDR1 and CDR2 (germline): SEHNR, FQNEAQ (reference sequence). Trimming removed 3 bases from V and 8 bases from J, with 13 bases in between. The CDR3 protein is CASSFGVGDEKLFF. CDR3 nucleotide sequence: TGTGCCAGCAGCTTCGGGGTAGGGGACGAAAAACTGTTTTTT.

CDR3 DNA: TGTGCCAGTCGGACAGCTGGTACAGATACGCAGTATTTT. This encodes CASRTAGTDTQYF. This rearrangement joins TRBV19 to TRBJ2-3, with D possibly being TRBD1 (6 bases). The V and J ends lost 8 bases and 3 bases respectively, with 12 bases between them. In germline, CDR1 is LNHDA, CDR2 SQIVND (reference sequence). CDR3 size: 13 residues.

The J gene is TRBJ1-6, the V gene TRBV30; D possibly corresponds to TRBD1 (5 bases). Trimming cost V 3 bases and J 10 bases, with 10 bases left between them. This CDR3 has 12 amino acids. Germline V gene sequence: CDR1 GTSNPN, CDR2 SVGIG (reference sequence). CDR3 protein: CAWSSGRSPLHF. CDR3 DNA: TGTGCCTGGAGCTCAGGGAGGTCACCCCTCCACTTT. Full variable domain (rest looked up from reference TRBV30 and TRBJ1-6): SQTIHQWPATLVQPVGSPLSLECTVEGTSNPNLYWYRQAAGRGLQLLFYSVGIGQISSEVPQNLSASRPQDRQFILSSKKLLLSDSGFYLCAWSSGRSPLHFGNGTRLTVT.

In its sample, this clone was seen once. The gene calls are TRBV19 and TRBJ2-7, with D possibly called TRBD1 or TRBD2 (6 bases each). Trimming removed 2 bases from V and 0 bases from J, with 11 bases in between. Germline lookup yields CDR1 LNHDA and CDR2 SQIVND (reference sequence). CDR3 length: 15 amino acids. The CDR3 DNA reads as TGTGCCAGTAGTATAAAAGGGGGGCACTCCTACGAGCAGTACTTC. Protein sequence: CASSIKGGHSYEQYF.

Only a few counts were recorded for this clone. The CDR3 is CASSVAGTEYQPQHF. CDR3 sequence (DNA): TGTGCCAGCAGCGTAGCAGGGACAGAATATCAGCCCCAGCATTTT. V usage is TRBV9 and J usage is TRBJ1-5; 7 positions match TRBD1. CDR3 size: 15 residues. Trimming at V came to 0 bases and at J to 5 bases, leaving 5 bases not matched to a gene. Germline CDR1 reads SGDLS; CDR2 reads YYNGEE.

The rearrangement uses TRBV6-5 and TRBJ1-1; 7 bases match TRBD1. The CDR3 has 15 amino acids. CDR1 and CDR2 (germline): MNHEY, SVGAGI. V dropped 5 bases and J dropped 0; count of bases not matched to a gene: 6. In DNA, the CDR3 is TGTGCCAGCAGTGCTCAAGGGGGCATGAACACTGAAGCTTTCTTT. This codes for CASSAQGGMNTEAFF.